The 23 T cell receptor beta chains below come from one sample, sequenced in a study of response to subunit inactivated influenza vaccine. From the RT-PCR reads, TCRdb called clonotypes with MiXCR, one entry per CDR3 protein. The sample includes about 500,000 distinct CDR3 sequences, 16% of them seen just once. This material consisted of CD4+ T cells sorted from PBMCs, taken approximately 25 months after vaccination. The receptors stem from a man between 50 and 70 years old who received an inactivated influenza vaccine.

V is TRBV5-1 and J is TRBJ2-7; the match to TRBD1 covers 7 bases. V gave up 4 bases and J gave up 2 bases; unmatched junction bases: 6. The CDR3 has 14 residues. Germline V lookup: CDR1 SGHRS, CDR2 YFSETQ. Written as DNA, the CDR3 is TGCGCCAGCAGCGGTACGACAGGGACCTACGAGCAGTACTTC. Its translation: CASSGTTGTYEQYF. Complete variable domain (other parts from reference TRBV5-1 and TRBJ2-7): KAGVTQTPRYLIKTRGQQVTLSCSPISGHRSVSWYQQTPGQGLQFLFEYFSETQRNKGNFPGRFSGRQFSNSRSEMNVSTLELGDSALYLCASSGTTGTYEQYFGPGTRLTVT.

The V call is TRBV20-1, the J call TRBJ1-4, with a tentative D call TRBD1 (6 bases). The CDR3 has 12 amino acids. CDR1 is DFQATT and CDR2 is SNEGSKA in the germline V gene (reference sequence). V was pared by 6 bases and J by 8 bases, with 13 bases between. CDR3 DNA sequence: TGCAGTGCCGCAGGGGATGGCGAAAAACTGTTTTTT. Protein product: CSAAGDGEKLFF.

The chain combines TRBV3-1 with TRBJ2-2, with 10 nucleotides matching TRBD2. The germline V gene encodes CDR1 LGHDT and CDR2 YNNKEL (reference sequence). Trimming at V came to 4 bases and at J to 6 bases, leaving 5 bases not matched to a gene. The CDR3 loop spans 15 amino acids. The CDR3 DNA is TGTGCCAGCAGCCTTACTAGCGGGAAATCCGGGGAGCTGTTTTTT. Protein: CASSLTSGKSGELFF. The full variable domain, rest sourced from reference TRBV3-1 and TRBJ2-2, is DTAVSQTPKYLVTQMGNDKSIKCEQNLGHDTMYWYKQDSKKFLKIMFSYNNKELIINETVPNRFSPKSPDKAHLNLHINSLELGDSAVYFCASSLTSGKSGELFFGEGSRLTVL.

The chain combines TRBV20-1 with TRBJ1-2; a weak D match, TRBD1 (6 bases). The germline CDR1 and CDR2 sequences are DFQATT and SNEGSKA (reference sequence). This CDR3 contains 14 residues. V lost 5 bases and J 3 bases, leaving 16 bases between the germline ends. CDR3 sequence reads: CSASYYREDYGYTF. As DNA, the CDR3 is TGCAGTGCTTCTTATTACAGGGAAGACTATGGCTACACCTTC.

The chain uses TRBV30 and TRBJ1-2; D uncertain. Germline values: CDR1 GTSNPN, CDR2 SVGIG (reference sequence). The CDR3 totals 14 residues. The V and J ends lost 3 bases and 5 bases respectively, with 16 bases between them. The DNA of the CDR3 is TGTGCCTGGAGAGGTAGCGGACGGATTTATGGCTACACCTTC. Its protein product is CAWRGSGRIYGYTF.

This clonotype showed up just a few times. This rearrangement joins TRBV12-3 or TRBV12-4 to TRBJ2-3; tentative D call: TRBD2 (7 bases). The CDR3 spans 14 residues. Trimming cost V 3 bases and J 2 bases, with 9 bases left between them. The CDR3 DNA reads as TGTGCCAGCAGTTTCGGGGGGCACACAGATACGCAGTATTTT. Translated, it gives CASSFGGHTDTQYF.

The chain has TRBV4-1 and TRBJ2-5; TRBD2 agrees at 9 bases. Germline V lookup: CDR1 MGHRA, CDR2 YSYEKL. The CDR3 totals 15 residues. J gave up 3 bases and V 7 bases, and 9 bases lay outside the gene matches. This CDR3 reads CASMTGASGEETQYF. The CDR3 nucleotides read TGCGCCAGCATGACCGGGGCTAGCGGGGAAGAGACCCAGTACTTC.

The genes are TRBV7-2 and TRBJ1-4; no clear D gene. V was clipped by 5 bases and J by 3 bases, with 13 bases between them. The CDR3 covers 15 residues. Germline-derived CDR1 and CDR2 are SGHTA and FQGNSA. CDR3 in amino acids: CASSQSRSANEKLFF. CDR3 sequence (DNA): TGTGCCAGCAGCCAGAGTAGGTCCGCTAATGAAAAACTGTTTTTT. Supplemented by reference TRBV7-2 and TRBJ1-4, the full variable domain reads GAGVSQSPSNKVTEKGKDVELRCDPISGHTALYWYRQSLGQGLEFLIYFQGNSAPDKSGLPSDRFSAERTGGSVSTLTIQRTQQEDSAVYLCASSQSRSANEKLFFGSGTQLSVL.

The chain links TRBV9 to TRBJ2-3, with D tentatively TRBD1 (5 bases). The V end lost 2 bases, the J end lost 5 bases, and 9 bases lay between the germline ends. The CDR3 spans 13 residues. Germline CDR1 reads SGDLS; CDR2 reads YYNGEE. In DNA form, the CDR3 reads TGTGCCAGCAGCGTCGACCAGGGAGATACGCAGTATTTT. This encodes CASSVDQGDTQYF. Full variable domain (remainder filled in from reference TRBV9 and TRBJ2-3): DSGVTQTPKHLITATGQRVTLRCSPRSGDLSVYWYQQSLDQGLQFLIQYYNGEERAKGNILERFSAQQFPDLHSELNLSSLELGDSALYFCASSVDQGDTQYFGPGTRLTVL.

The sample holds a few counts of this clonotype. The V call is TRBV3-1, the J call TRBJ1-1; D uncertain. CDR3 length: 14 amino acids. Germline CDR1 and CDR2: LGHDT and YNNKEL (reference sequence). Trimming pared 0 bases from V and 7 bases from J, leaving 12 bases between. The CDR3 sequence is CASSQDGSVVEAFF. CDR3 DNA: TGTGCCAGCAGCCAAGATGGGTCAGTAGTTGAAGCTTTCTTT.

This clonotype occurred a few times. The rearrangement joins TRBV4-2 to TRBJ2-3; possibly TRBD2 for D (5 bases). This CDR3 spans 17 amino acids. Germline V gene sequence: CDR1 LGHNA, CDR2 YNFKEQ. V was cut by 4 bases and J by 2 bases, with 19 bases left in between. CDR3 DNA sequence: TGTGCCAGCAGCCGAGGAGGAGCGGAGTCAACCACAGATACGCAGTATTTT. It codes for CASSRGGAESTTDTQYF.

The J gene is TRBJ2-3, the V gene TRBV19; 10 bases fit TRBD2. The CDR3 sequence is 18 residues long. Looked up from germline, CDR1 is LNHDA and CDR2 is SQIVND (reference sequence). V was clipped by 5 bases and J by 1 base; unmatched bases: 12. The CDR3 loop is CASSANPPGTSGTDTQYF. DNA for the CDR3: TGTGCCAGTAGTGCAAATCCTCCCGGGACTAGCGGCACAGATACGCAGTATTTT.

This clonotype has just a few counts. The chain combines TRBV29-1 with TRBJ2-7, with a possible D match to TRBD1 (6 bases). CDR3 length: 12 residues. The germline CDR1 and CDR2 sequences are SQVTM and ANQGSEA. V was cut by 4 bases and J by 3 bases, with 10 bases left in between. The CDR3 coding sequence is TGCAGCGTTGGGGGGACACGCTACGAGCAGTACTTC. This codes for CSVGGTRYEQYF.

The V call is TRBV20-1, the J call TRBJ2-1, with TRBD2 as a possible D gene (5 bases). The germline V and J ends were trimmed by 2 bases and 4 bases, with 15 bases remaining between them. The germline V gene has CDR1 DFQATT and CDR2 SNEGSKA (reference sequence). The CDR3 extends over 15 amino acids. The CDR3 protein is CSARQEPGKYNEQFF. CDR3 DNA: TGCAGTGCTAGACAGGAGCCGGGAAAGTACAATGAGCAGTTCTTC.

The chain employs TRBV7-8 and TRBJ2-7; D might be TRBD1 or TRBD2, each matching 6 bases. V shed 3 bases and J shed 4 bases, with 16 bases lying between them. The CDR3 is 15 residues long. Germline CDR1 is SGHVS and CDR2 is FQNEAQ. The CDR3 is CASSFSRDTSYEQYF. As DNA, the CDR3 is TGTGCCAGCAGCTTTTCGCGGGACACATCGTACGAGCAGTACTTC.

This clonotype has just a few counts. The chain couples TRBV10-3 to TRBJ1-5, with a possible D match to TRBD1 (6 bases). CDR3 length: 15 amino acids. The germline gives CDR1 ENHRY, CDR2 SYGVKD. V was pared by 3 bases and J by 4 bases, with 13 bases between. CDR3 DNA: TGTGCCATCAGTGACCGCAGGGGCACTAATCAGCCCCAGCATTTT. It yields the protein CAISDRRGTNQPQHF.

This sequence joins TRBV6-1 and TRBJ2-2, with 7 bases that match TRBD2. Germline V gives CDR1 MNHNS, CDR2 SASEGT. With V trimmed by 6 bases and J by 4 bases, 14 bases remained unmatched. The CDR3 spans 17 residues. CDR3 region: CASRMSGARPRTGELFF. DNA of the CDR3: TGTGCCAGCAGAATGAGCGGGGCCAGGCCGCGCACCGGGGAGCTGTTTTTT.

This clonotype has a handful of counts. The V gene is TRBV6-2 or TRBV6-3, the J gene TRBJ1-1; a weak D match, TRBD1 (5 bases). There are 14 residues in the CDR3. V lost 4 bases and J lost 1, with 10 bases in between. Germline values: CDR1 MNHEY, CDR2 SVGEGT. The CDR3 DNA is TGTGCCAGCAGTTTTGGAGGGACGAACACTGAAGCTTTCTTT. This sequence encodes CASSFGGTNTEAFF.

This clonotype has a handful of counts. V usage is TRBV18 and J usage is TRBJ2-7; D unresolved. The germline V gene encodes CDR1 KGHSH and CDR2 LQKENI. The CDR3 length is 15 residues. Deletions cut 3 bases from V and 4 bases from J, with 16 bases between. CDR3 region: CASSPPAGGTYEQYF. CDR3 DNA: TGTGCCAGCTCACCCCCGGCAGGTGGAACTTACGAGCAGTACTTC.

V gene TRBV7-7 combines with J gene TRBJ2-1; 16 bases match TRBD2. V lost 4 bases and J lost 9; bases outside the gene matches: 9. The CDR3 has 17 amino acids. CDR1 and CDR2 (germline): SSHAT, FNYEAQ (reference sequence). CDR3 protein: CASSSILGLAGGSEQFF. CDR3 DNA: TGTGCCAGCAGCTCAATCCTGGGACTAGCGGGAGGGAGTGAGCAGTTCTTC.

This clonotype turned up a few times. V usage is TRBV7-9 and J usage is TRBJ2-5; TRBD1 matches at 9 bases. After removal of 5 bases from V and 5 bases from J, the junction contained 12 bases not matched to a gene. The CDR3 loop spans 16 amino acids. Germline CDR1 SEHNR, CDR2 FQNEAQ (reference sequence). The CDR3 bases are TGTGCCAGCAGCCAGTTAAGCGGACAGGGGTCGGAGACCCAGTACTTC. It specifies CASSQLSGQGSETQYF.

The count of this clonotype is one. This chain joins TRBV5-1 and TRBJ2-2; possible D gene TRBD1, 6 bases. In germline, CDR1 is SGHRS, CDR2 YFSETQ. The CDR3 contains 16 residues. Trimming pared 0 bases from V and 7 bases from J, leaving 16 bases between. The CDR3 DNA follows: TGCGCCAGCAGCTTGGCCGTAGGGACACAAGGCGGGGAGCTGTTTTTT. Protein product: CASSLAVGTQGGELFF.

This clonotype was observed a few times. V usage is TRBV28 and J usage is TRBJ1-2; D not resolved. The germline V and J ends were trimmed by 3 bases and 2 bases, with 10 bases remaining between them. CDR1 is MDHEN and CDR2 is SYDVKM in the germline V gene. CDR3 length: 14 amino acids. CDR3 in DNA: TGTGCCAGCAGTTTCGAGGGCCGCAACTATGGCTACACCTTC. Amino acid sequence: CASSFEGRNYGYTF.